This TCR beta chain was recorded in a study of T cell responses to AZD1222 COVID-19 vaccine. Across the study: Whether given at about 4 or about 12 weeks, second doses were pooled.

Sequencing used immunoSEQ multiplex PCR; TCRdb keeps in-frame clones, though not all of them. This table holds about 260,000 clones, over 85% found once. As to this clone: Its antigen is currently unknown.

The CDR3 is 16 amino acids. CDR1 is SGHTA, CDR2 FQGNSA, per germline. Trimming took 2 bases from V and 7 from J, leaving 17 bases between them. Overall study results and limits: When two AZD1222 doses had been given, Spike-specific TCR breadth and depth rose. White British people made up most donors, females outnumbered males, and clonal diversity was possibly underestimated. Repertoires were sampled only after the peak T cell response.

Material: peripheral blood, obtained on day 0 of AZD1222 vaccination. The clonotype comes from an adult in good health. V gene TRBV7-2 combines with J gene TRBJ1-4, with D hard to call. In DNA, the CDR3 is TGTGCCAGCAGCTTATCCGGGGTTGGGTTGTTTGAAAAACTGTTTTTT. Encoded protein: CASSLSGVGLFEKLFF.